The clone carrying this T cell receptor (beta chain) came up many times. The antigen is undetermined. The data derive from a study of regulatory T cells in long-lasting Graves disease. The CDR3 is made up of 14 amino acids. The V end lost 7 bases, the J end lost 6 bases, and 19 bases lay between the germline ends. Germline CDR1 is SGHAT and CDR2 is FQNNGV. Stated time point: newly diagnosed GD, antithyroid drugs for less than 3 months. PBMC-derived RNA was used for the TCR library. Sequencing libraries for TCR beta were prepared with iRepertoire HTBI primers and Arm-PCR of CDR3 regions. One entry per CDR3 protein results from TCRdb running MiXCR on the multiplex PCR reads. The table shows 320,000 or so distinct CDR3 sequences, with over 15% occurring only once. General study points: Persistent cases favored TRBV28, TRBJ1-2 and TRBJ2-5. The study found persistent patients shared more public clonotypes (roughly 2,600) than new patients (just over 950).

This receptor was obtained from a female donor with Graves disease. This specimen consisted of peripheral blood mononuclear cells (PBMCs), obtained at new diagnosis, from a patient treated with antithyroid drugs. J is TRBJ2-7 and V is TRBV11-2; the D gene could be TRBD1 or TRBD2 (5 bases each). The CDR3, as DNA: TGTGCCAGCACCCTTAGCGCAGGGACCTGCGAGCAGTACTTC. It is translated as CASTLSAGTCEQYF.